What follows describes a single T cell receptor (beta chain). The authors' processing: Reference gene primer amplification gave nucleated cell count estimates. Clones were read by immunoSEQ multiplex PCR, and TCRdb kept only the in-frame ones, dropping some. V and J calls and clone size are those listed in that table; D and trimming were worked out from the DNA. The repertoire consists of roughly 12,000 clones, with about three quarters occurring once and the leading ten covering 30%. This record comes from a study of blood T cell repertoires in COVID-19. In the study overall: Sites in the United States, Italy and Spain provided acute and convalescent COVID-19 samples. Sources were T cells, B-cell-depleted T cells, or PBMCs; the material itself was cDNA or gDNA.

This CDR3 is 15 amino acids long. Between the trimmed V and J ends, which lost 0 bases and 2 bases, there was a span of 10 bases. Germline CDR1 and CDR2: SGHTA and FQGNSA. This TCR came from a human donor in a cohort sampled during active COVID-19. The sequenced material came from peripheral blood. The rearrangement uses TRBV7-2 and TRBJ2-5, with a possible D match to TRBD2 (7 bases). CDR3: CASSLAGGAQETQYF. The CDR3 DNA reads TGTGCCAGCAGCTTAGCGGGGGGGGCTCAAGAGACCCAGTACTTC.